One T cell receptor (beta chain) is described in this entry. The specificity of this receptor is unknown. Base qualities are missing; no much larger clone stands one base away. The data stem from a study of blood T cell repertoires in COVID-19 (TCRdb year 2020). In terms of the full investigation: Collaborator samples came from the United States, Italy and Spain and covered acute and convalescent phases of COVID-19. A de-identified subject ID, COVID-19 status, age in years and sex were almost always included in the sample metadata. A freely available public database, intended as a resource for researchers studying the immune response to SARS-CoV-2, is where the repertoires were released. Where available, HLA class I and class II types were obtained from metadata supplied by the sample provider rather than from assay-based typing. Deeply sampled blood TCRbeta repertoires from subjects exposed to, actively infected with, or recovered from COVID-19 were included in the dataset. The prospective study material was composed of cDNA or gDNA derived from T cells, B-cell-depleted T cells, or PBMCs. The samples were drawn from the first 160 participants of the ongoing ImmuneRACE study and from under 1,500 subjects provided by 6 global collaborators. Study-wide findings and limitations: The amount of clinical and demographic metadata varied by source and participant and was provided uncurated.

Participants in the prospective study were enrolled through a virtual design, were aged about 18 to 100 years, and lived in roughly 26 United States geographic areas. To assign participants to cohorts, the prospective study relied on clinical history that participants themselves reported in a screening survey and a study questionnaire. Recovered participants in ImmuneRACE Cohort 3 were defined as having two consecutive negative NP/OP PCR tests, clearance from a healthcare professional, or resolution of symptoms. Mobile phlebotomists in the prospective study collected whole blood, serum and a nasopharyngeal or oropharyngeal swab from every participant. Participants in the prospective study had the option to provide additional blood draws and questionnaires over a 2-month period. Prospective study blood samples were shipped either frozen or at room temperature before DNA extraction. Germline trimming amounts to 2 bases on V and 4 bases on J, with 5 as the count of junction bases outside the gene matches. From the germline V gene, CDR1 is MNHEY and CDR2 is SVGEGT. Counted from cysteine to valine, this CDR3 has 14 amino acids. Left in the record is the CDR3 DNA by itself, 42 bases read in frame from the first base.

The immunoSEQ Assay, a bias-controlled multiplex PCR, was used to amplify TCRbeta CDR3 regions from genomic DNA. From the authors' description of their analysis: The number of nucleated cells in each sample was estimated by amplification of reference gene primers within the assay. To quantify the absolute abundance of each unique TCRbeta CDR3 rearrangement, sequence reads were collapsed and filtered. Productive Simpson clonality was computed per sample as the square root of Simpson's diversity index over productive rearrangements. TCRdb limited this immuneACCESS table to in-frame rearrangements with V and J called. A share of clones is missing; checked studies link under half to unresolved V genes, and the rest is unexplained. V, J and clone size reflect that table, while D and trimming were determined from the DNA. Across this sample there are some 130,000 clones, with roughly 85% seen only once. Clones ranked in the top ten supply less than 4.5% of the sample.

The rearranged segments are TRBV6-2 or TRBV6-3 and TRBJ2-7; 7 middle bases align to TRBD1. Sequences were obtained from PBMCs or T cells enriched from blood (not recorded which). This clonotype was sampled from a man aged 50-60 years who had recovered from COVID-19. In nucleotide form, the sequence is TGTGCCAGCAGTTACGAGGGGGCATCTTACGAGCAGTACGTC. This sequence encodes CASSYEGASYEQYV.